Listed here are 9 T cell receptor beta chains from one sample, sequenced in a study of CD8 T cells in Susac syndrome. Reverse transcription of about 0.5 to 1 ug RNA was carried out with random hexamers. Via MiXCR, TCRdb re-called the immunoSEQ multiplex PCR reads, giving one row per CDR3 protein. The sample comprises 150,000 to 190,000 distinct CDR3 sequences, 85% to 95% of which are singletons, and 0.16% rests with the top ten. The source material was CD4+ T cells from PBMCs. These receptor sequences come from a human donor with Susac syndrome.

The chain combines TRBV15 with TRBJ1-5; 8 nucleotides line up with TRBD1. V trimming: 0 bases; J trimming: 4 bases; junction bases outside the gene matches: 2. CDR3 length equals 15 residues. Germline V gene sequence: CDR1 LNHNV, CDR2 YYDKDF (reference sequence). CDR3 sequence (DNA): TGTGCCACCAGCAGAGACGGGGACAGGAATCAGCCCCAGCATTTT. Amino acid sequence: CATSRDGDRNQPQHF.

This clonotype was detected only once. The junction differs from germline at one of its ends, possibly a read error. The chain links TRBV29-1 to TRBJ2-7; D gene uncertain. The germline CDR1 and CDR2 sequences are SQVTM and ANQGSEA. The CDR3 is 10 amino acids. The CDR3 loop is CSVPFPYPRF. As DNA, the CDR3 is TGCAGCGTTCCCTTCCCTTACCCGCGTTTC.

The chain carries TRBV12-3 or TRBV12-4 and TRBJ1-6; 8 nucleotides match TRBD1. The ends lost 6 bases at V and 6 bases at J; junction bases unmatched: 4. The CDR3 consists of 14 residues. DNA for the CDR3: TGTGCCAGCAGCACGGACAGGGTTAATTCACCCCTCCACTTT. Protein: CASSTDRVNSPLHF.

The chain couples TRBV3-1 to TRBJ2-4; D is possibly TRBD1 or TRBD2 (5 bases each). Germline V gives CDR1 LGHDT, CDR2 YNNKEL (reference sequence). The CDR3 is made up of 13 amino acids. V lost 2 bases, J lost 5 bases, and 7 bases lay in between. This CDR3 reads CASSQRGENIQYF. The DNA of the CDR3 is TGTGCCAGCAGCCAAAGGGGAGAAAACATTCAGTACTTC.

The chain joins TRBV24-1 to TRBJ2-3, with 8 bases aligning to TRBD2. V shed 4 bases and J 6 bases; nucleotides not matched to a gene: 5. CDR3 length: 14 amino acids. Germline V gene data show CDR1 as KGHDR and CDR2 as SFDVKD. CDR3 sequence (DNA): TGTGCCACCAGTGACCCGCGGGGGGCCGATACGCAGTATTTT. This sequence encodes CATSDPRGADTQYF.

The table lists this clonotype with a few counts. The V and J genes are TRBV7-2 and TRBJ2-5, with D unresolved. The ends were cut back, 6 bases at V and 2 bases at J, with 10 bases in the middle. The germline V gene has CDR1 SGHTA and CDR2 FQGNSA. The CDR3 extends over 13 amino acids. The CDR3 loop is CASSSSRQETQYF. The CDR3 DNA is TGTGCCAGCAGTTCCAGCCGACAAGAGACCCAGTACTTC.

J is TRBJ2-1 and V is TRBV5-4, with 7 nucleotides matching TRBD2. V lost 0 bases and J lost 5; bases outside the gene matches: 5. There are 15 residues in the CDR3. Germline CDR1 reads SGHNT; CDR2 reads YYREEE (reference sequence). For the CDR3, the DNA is TGTGCCAGCAGCTTGGCCTTAGCGGGTCACAATGAGCAGTTCTTC. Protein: CASSLALAGHNEQFF.

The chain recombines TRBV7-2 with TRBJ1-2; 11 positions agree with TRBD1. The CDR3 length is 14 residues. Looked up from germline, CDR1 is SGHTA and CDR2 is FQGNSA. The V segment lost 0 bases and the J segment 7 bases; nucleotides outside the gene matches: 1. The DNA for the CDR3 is TGTGCCAGCAGCTTAGCGGGACAGGGGGGTGGCTACACCTTC. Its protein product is CASSLAGQGGGYTF.

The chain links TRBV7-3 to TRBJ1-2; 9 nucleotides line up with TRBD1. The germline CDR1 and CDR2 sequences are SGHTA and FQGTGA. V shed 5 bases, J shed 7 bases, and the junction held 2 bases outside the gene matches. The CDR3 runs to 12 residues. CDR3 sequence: CASSMGQGGYTF. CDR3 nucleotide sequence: TGTGCCAGCAGCATGGGACAGGGTGGCTACACCTTC. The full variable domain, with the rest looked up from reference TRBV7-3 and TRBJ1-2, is GAGVSQTPSNKVTEKGKYVELRCDPISGHTALYWYRQSLGQGPEFLIYFQGTGAADDSGLPNDRFFAVRPEGSVSTLKIQRTERGDSAVYLCASSMGQGGYTFGSGTRLTVV.